The 28 T cell receptor beta chains below all came from one sample that was sequenced in a study of regulatory T cells in long-lasting Graves disease. The time point here: newly diagnosed GD, antithyroid drugs for less than 3 months. Isolated PBMC RNA provided the starting material for the TCR library. CDR3-region Arm-PCR and iRepertoire HTBI primers produced the TCR beta libraries. MiXCR, applied by TCRdb to the multiplex PCR reads, yields one record per CDR3 protein. The sample includes about 530,000 distinct CDR3 sequences, roughly 16% of them seen just once. These same records also appear under a second study, on T cells in Graves' hyperthyroidism and ophthalmopathy.

The source was peripheral blood mononuclear cells (PBMCs), collected at new diagnosis, from a patient treated with antithyroid drugs. Every receptor here comes from a woman aged 35-60 years with Graves disease.

As for this clonotype: This may be a read error, as it is one base from a much larger clone. This chain joins TRBV29-1 and TRBJ1-1; D unclear. Germline V lookup: CDR1 SQVTM, CDR2 ANQGSEA. This CDR3 contains 13 residues. The V gene lost 4 bases and the J gene lost 1 base, with 10 bases spanning the gap. CDR3 protein: CSVGWGGNTEAFF. DNA of the CDR3: TGCAGCGTTGGTTGGGGAGGGAACACTGAAGCTTTCTTT.

This clonotype has more than one count but fewer than ten. The chain joins TRBV10-3 to TRBJ1-1; D not resolved. CDR3 length: 13 amino acids. The germline V gene encodes CDR1 ENHRY and CDR2 SYGVKD. Trimming stripped 3 bases from V and 4 bases from J, with 9 bases between. CDR3 in amino acids: CAISEGSGTEAFF. CDR3 sequence (DNA): TGTGCCATCAGTGAAGGTAGCGGCACTGAAGCTTTCTTT.

This clonotype has at least ten counts. V gene TRBV5-1 combines with J gene TRBJ2-7, with 7 bases lining up with TRBD1. Germline V gene lookup returns CDR1 SGHRS and CDR2 YFSETQ. The CDR3 has 15 residues. The trim removed 4 bases at V and 3 bases at J, leaving 10 bases unmatched. The CDR3 nucleotides read TGCGCCAGCAGCCTCACAGTACAGGGGCACTACGAGCAGTACTTC. Its translation: CASSLTVQGHYEQYF.

About this clonotype itself: A much larger clone is a single base away; this may be a read error. The chain links TRBV11-2 to TRBJ1-5, with D perhaps matching TRBD1 (5 bases). The CDR3 covers 15 residues. CDR1 is SGHAT and CDR2 is FQNNGV in the germline V gene. This chain's CDR3 is CANSLGGVSNQPQHF. DNA for the CDR3: TGTGCCAACAGCTTAGGAGGGGTTAGCAATCAGCCCCAGCATTTT.

This clonotype was counted ten times or more. This sequence joins TRBV5-4 and TRBJ2-5; D uncertain. This CDR3 has 11 residues. The V end lost 6 bases, the J end lost 5 bases, and 8 bases lay between the germline ends. CDR1 and CDR2 (germline): SGHNT, YYREEE (reference sequence). The CDR3 reads CASILGETQYF. CDR3 DNA sequence: TGTGCCAGCATCCTTGGGGAGACCCAGTACTTC.

This clonotype turned up a few times. V usage is TRBV19 and J usage is TRBJ2-2, with a possible D match to TRBD1 (6 bases). The CDR3 has 16 residues. V shed 7 bases and J shed 4 bases, with 19 bases lying between them. Germline-derived CDR1 and CDR2 are LNHDA and SQIVND (reference sequence). CDR3 protein: CASKESDRDGTGELFF. The CDR3 nucleotides are TGTGCCAGTAAAGAATCGGACAGAGACGGCACCGGGGAGCTGTTTTTT. Filled out from reference TRBV19 and TRBJ2-2, the complete variable domain reads DGGITQSPKYLFRKEGQNVTLSCEQNLNHDAMYWYRQDPGQGLRLIYYSQIVNDFQKGDIAEGYSVSREKKESFPLTVTSAQKNPTAFYLCASKESDRDGTGELFFGEGSRLTVL.

The sample holds many counts of this clonotype. V usage is TRBV3-1 and J usage is TRBJ1-1; D not resolved. The V end lost 0 bases, the J end lost 0 bases, and 11 bases lay between the germline ends. CDR3 length: 16 residues. The V gene's germline CDR1 is LGHDT and CDR2 YNNKEL (reference sequence). For the CDR3, the DNA is TGTGCCAGCAGCCAAGAAGACCTCACTATGAACACTGAAGCTTTCTTT. As protein: CASSQEDLTMNTEAFF.

CDR3 sequence reads: CASRDIGRPLGSDQYF. The DNA of the CDR3 is TGTGCCAGTAGGGATATTGGACGCCCCTTGGGGAGTGACCAGTACTTC. The chain carries TRBV19 and TRBJ2-3, with D possibly being TRBD2 (5 bases). The end of the DNA fits TRBJ2-5 better, so the J call may be wrong. CDR3 length: 16 residues. Per the germline V gene, CDR1 is LNHDA and CDR2 is SQIVND (reference sequence).

This clonotype showed up many times. The chain uses TRBV11-2 and TRBJ2-5; either TRBD1 or TRBD2 may fit D (5 bases each). CDR1 and CDR2 (germline): SGHAT, FQNNGV. The V and J ends lost 1 base and 5 bases respectively, with 8 bases between them. The CDR3 is 13 residues long. Here the CDR3 reads CASSLVGVETQYF. The CDR3 nucleotides are TGTGCCAGCAGCTTAGTGGGGGTCGAGACCCAGTACTTC.

This clonotype came up many times. The gene calls are TRBV3-1 and TRBJ1-6; D remains unclear. The V gene's germline CDR1 is LGHDT and CDR2 YNNKEL (reference sequence). Deletions cut 1 base from V and 0 bases from J, with 10 bases between. This CDR3 region has 17 residues. The CDR3: CASSQVAGSSYNSPLHF. DNA of the CDR3: TGTGCCAGCAGCCAAGTTGCAGGTAGCTCCTATAATTCACCCCTCCACTTT.

This clonotype showed up many times. The genes are TRBV11-2 and TRBJ2-3, with 10 bases fitting TRBD2. Germline assignment: CDR1 SGHAT and CDR2 FQNNGV. This CDR3 comprises 16 residues. V was clipped by 5 bases and J by 4 bases; unmatched bases: 9. The chain's CDR3 is CASSAVAGGVADTQYF. The CDR3 DNA is TGTGCCAGCAGCGCCGTAGCGGGGGGTGTCGCAGATACGCAGTATTTT.

This clonotype was seen many times. The chain couples TRBV18 to TRBJ2-5; D is uncertain. V was trimmed by 2 bases and J by 0 bases, leaving 7 bases between them. CDR3 size: 14 residues. The germline CDR1 and CDR2 sequences are KGHSH and LQKENI. CDR3 sequence (DNA): TGTGCCAGCTCACCATGGGTGGACCAAGAGACCCAGTACTTC. This codes for CASSPWVDQETQYF. The whole variable domain, filled in from reference TRBV18 and TRBJ2-5, reads NAGVMQNPRHLVRRRGQEARLRCSPMKGHSHVYWYRQLPEEGLKFMVYLQKENIIDESGMPKERFSAEFPKEGPSILRIQQVVRGDSAAYFCASSPWVDQETQYFGPGTRLLVL.

V gene TRBV19 combines with J gene TRBJ1-5; D possibly corresponds to TRBD1 (5 bases). Looked up from germline, CDR1 is LNHDA and CDR2 is SQIVND (reference sequence). CDR3 length: 13 residues. V lost 7 bases, J lost 4 bases, and 11 bases lay in between. In nucleotides, the CDR3 is TGTGCCAGTACCCAAGCAGGGAATCAGCCCCAGCATTTT. It translates to CASTQAGNQPQHF.

There are a few counts of this clonotype. V and J are TRBV7-9 and TRBJ2-7; D remains unclear. The germline V gene has CDR1 SEHNR and CDR2 FQNEAQ (reference sequence). The length of the CDR3 is 14 residues. Trimming cost V 3 bases and J 1 base, with 10 bases left between them. As DNA, the CDR3 is TGTGCCAGCAGCTTTAAGAACCCGTCCTACGAGCAGTACTTC. The encoded protein is CASSFKNPSYEQYF.

This clonotype came up many times. This chain links TRBV30 with TRBJ1-5, with TRBD1 identical over 8 bases. V dropped 1 base and J dropped 1; count of bases not matched to a gene: 6. The V gene's germline CDR1 is GTSNPN and CDR2 SVGIG (reference sequence). The CDR3 sequence is 16 residues long. DNA of the CDR3: TGTGCCTGGAGTGCAAGTAGGACAGGGAGCAATCAGCCCCAGCATTTT. Protein product: CAWSASRTGSNQPQHF.

This clonotype occurred many times. The chain uses TRBV12-3 or TRBV12-4 and TRBJ2-7; 9 nucleotides agree with TRBD1. With V trimmed by 3 bases and J by 5 bases, 8 bases remained unmatched. The CDR3 length is 15 residues. CDR3 amino acids: CASSFAYRTGDEQYF. The CDR3 DNA follows: TGTGCCAGCAGTTTTGCGTACCGGACAGGGGACGAGCAGTACTTC.

This clonotype was seen many times. The genes are TRBV6-1 and TRBJ1-6; D remains unclear. V lost 6 bases, J lost 7 bases, and 22 bases lay in between. CDR1 is MNHNS and CDR2 is SASEGT in the germline V gene. The CDR3 has 17 amino acids. This chain's CDR3 is CASRQVPVGISNSPLHF. CDR3 DNA sequence: TGTGCCAGCAGACAAGTCCCGGTTGGGATCTCCAATTCACCCCTCCACTTT.

About this clonotype itself: A much more abundant neighbour one base away suggests this may be a read error. V is TRBV11-2 and J is TRBJ2-1; D may be TRBD2 (5 bases). The CDR3 covers 10 residues. Looked up from germline, CDR1 is SGHAT and CDR2 is FQNNGV. The CDR3 region is CASSREKQLF. The CDR3 DNA reads as TGTGCCAGCAGCCGGGAAAAGCAGCTCTTC.

The chain recombines TRBV11-2 with TRBJ2-1, with 9 bases matching TRBD2. CDR1 and CDR2 from the germline V gene are SGHAT and FQNNGV. V gave up 5 bases and J gave up 6 bases; unmatched junction bases: 14. The CDR3 sequence is 17 residues long. CDR3 sequence reads: CASSISGGAGGSNEQFF. DNA of the CDR3: TGTGCCAGCAGCATTAGCGGGGGCGCGGGGGGGTCCAATGAGCAGTTCTTC.

This clonotype was counted between two and nine times. V is TRBV2 and J is TRBJ1-5; 8 positions agree with TRBD1. V shed 5 bases, J shed 6 bases, and the junction held 9 bases outside the gene matches. The CDR3 loop spans 15 amino acids. The germline CDR1 and CDR2 sequences are SNHLY and FYNNEI. This chain's CDR3 is CASSSKGTGGQPQHF. CDR3 DNA: TGTGCCAGCAGTTCTAAAGGGACAGGCGGTCAGCCCCAGCATTTT.

This clonotype has ten or more counts. This chain joins TRBV11-3 and TRBJ1-2, with D possibly TRBD1 on 5 matching bases. CDR3 size: 14 residues. The V end was cut by 7 bases, the J end by 6 bases, with 18 bases between. Germline V CDR1 and CDR2: SGHNT, YENEEA. The chain's CDR3 is CASTTYGTHDGYTF. The CDR3 nucleotides read TGTGCCAGCACCACTTATGGGACGCACGATGGCTACACCTTC.

This chain joins TRBV4-2 and TRBJ1-1; TRBD1 is a possible D gene (6 bases). The CDR3 is 16 residues long. CDR1 is LGHNA and CDR2 is YNFKEQ in the germline V gene. Trimming cost V 4 bases and J 7 bases, with 22 bases left between them. CDR3 DNA sequence: TGTGCCAGCAGCCCTAAATTTCACCGGGGGGCTGTTGAAGCTTTCTTT. Amino acid sequence: CASSPKFHRGAVEAFF.

V gene TRBV5-1 combines with J gene TRBJ2-3; TRBD2 aligns across 7 bases. This CDR3 has 15 residues. Germline CDR1 reads SGHRS; CDR2 reads YFSETQ. Losses at the gene ends were 1 base for V and 2 bases for J; bases not matched to a gene: 4. The CDR3 DNA reads as TGCGCCAGCAGCTTGTTTGGGACTAACACAGATACGCAGTATTTT. This sequence encodes CASSLFGTNTDTQYF.

Ten or more counts support this clonotype. The J gene is TRBJ1-5, the V gene TRBV2; D is unresolved. From germline, CDR1 is SNHLY and CDR2 FYNNEI. The germline V and J ends were trimmed by 8 bases and 5 bases, with 13 bases remaining between them. This CDR3 comprises 13 residues. CDR3 amino acids: CASGESGDQPQHF. The CDR3 coding sequence is TGTGCCAGCGGAGAGAGTGGGGATCAGCCCCAGCATTTT.

This clonotype was seen only a few times. The genes are TRBV20-1 and TRBJ1-3; D unclear. The CDR3 is made up of 15 amino acids. The V end lost 3 bases, the J end lost 0 bases, and 12 bases lay between the germline ends. Germline V CDR1 and CDR2: DFQATT, SNEGSKA (reference sequence). The CDR3 region is CSASARQISGNTIYF. In DNA, the CDR3 is TGCAGTGCTAGCGCCCGTCAGATCTCTGGAAACACCATATATTTT.

This clonotype was seen ten or more times. The rearrangement joins TRBV2 to TRBJ2-1; no definite D call. Trimming pared 7 bases from V and 7 bases from J, leaving 8 bases between. Germline loops: CDR1 SNHLY, CDR2 FYNNEI. The CDR3 covers 11 residues. The CDR3: CASTEFNEQFF. CDR3 coding DNA: TGTGCCAGCACGGAGTTTAATGAGCAGTTCTTC.

This clonotype was seen ten or more times. This chain links TRBV2 with TRBJ1-5; D gene uncertain. V was clipped by 1 base and J by 5 bases, with 9 bases between them. This CDR3 has 14 residues. Germline V gene sequence: CDR1 SNHLY, CDR2 FYNNEI. CDR3 loop: CASSEGAGYQPQHF. In DNA, the CDR3 is TGTGCCAGCAGTGAAGGGGCGGGGTATCAGCCCCAGCATTTT. The full variable domain, with the rest looked up from reference TRBV2 and TRBJ1-5, is EPEVTQTPSHQVTQMGQEVILRCVPISNHLYFYWYRQILGQKVEFLVSFYNNEISEKSEIFDDQFSVERPDGSNFTLKIRSTKLEDSAMYFCASSEGAGYQPQHFGDGTRLSIL.

This clonotype was counted many times. This sequence joins TRBV10-3 and TRBJ1-6, with D possibly being TRBD1 (6 bases). The CDR3 has 15 amino acids. Germline CDR1 and CDR2: ENHRY and SYGVKD. V gave up 2 bases and J gave up 6 bases, with 11 bases separating them. DNA for the CDR3: TGTGCCATCAGTGAGGGGGGCGGTAGTAATTCACCCCTCCACTTT. Translated, it gives CAISEGGGSNSPLHF.